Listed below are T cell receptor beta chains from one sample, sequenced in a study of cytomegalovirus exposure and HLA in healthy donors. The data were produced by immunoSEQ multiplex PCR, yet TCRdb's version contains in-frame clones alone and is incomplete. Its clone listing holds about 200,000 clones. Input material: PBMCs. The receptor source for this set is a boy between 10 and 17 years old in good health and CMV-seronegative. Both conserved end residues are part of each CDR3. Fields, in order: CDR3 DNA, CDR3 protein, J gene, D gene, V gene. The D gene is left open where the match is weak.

cdr3_nt: TGCAGCGTTGTAAGGGGTTTGAACACTGAAGCTTTCTTT
cdr3_aa: CSVVRGLNTEAFF
j_call: TRBJ1-1
d_call: .
v_call: TRBV29-1

cdr3_nt: TGTGCCACCCGGACAGGGACGAGCACCGGGGAGCTGTTTTTT
cdr3_aa: CATRTGTSTGELFF
j_call: TRBJ2-2
d_call: TRBD1
v_call: TRBV2

cdr3_nt: TGCGCCAGCAGCGCGGGACAGGGGTATCCTGAAGCTTTCTTT
cdr3_aa: CASSAGQGYPEAFF
j_call: TRBJ1-1
d_call: TRBD1
v_call: TRBV5-1

cdr3_nt: TGTGCCAGCAGCCAGGGGGGCTCCACAGATACGCAGTATTTT
cdr3_aa: CASSQGGSTDTQYF
j_call: TRBJ2-3
d_call: .
v_call: TRBV7-3

cdr3_nt: TGTGCCAGCAGGGGACAGGGGGCCAACAATGAGCAGTTCTTC
cdr3_aa: CASRGQGANNEQFF
j_call: TRBJ2-1
d_call: TRBD1
v_call: TRBV2

cdr3_nt: TGTGCCAGCAGATTACTCCGGGACAATTCCTACGAGCAGTACTTC
cdr3_aa: CASRLLRDNSYEQYF
j_call: TRBJ2-7
d_call: .
v_call: TRBV6-6

cdr3_nt: TGTGCCAGCAGCCCTGGGGGGACGAATGGCTACACCTTC
cdr3_aa: CASSPGGTNGYTF
j_call: TRBJ1-2
d_call: .
v_call: TRBV5-6

cdr3_nt: TGCGCCAGCAGCCAAGATATAACGAGGGAATTTGGCAATGAGCAGTTCTTC
cdr3_aa: CASSQDITREFGNEQFF
j_call: TRBJ2-1
d_call: .
v_call: TRBV4-1

cdr3_nt: TGTGCCTGGTGTACGCTAAATGAGCAGTTCTTC
cdr3_aa: CAWCTLNEQFF
j_call: TRBJ2-1
d_call: .
v_call: TRBV30

cdr3_nt: TGTGCCAGCAGCGTCGCCAGGGAAACCTACGAGCAGTACTTC
cdr3_aa: CASSVARETYEQYF
j_call: TRBJ2-7
d_call: .
v_call: TRBV9

cdr3_nt: TGTGCCAGCAGTGACAAGACAGGGGTCGGAGAGCAGTACTTC
cdr3_aa: CASSDKTGVGEQYF
j_call: TRBJ2-7
d_call: TRBD1
v_call: TRBV2

cdr3_nt: TGTGCCAGCAGTTTATCCCGGTTTAGCGGCTATGGCTACACCTTC
cdr3_aa: CASSLSRFSGYGYTF
j_call: TRBJ1-2
d_call: .
v_call: TRBV28

cdr3_nt: TGTGCCAGCAGTTTTTCGGACAGGTACTACACCTTC
cdr3_aa: CASSFSDRYYTF
j_call: TRBJ1-2
d_call: TRBD1
v_call: TRBV28

cdr3_nt: TGTGCCATCAGTGGGGGGGGCGAAGATACGCAGTATTTT
cdr3_aa: CAISGGGEDTQYF
j_call: TRBJ2-3
d_call: .
v_call: TRBV10-3

cdr3_nt: TGTGCCAGCAGTGACGGTAGCGGGGGGTACAATGAGCAGTTCTTC
cdr3_aa: CASSDGSGGYNEQFF
j_call: TRBJ2-1
d_call: TRBD2
v_call: TRBV6-4

cdr3_nt: TGTGCCAGCAGCATTACGAGCCGAGGGTTAGGCTACACCTTC
cdr3_aa: CASSITSRGLGYTF
j_call: TRBJ1-2
d_call: .
v_call: TRBV11-1

cdr3_nt: TGTGCCAGCGCCCCAGGGTTTGGCATCCACAATGAGCAGTTCTTC
cdr3_aa: CASAPGFGIHNEQFF
j_call: TRBJ2-1
d_call: .
v_call: TRBV27

cdr3_nt: TGTGCTACAGCAGCCTCGGGACAGGGACATCAGCCCCAGCATTTT
cdr3_aa: CATAASGQGHQPQHF
j_call: TRBJ1-5
d_call: TRBD1
v_call: TRBV2

cdr3_nt: TGCGCCAGCAGCCAACCGGGGACAGGGCGCTACACCTTC
cdr3_aa: CASSQPGTGRYTF
j_call: TRBJ1-2
d_call: TRBD1
v_call: TRBV4-1

cdr3_nt: TGTGCCAGCAGCCCCGGGGCAGGGGGCAATCAGCCCCAGCATTTT
cdr3_aa: CASSPGAGGNQPQHF
j_call: TRBJ1-5
d_call: .
v_call: TRBV7-6

cdr3_nt: TGTGCCAGCAGCCAACGGGGGGTTTATGGCTACACCTTC
cdr3_aa: CASSQRGVYGYTF
j_call: TRBJ1-2
d_call: .
v_call: TRBV4-2

cdr3_nt: TGTGCCAGCAGCTTTAGGGGGTTCAACTATGGCTACACCTTC
cdr3_aa: CASSFRGFNYGYTF
j_call: TRBJ1-2
d_call: .
v_call: TRBV5-4

cdr3_nt: TGTGCCAGCAGCCGGGACAGGGTCTACGAGCAGTACTTC
cdr3_aa: CASSRDRVYEQYF
j_call: TRBJ2-7
d_call: TRBD1
v_call: TRBV7-8

cdr3_nt: TGCGCCAGCAGCCTCTTCCTAGGACAACACACTGAAGCTTTCTTT
cdr3_aa: CASSLFLGQHTEAFF
j_call: TRBJ1-1
d_call: .
v_call: TRBV4-3

cdr3_nt: TGTGCCAGCAGTTACTCGAGGAGGGGGCAAGGTGGGGCTTTCTTT
cdr3_aa: CASSYSRRGQGGAFF
j_call: TRBJ1-1
d_call: TRBD1
v_call: TRBV6-5

cdr3_nt: TGTGCCAGCAGTTACCCCGGGGCGGGAGGCTACACCTTC
cdr3_aa: CASSYPGAGGYTF
j_call: TRBJ1-2
d_call: .
v_call: TRBV6-5

cdr3_nt: TGCGCCAGCAGCATGGACAGTAGTCAGCCCCAGCATTTT
cdr3_aa: CASSMDSSQPQHF
j_call: TRBJ1-5
d_call: .
v_call: TRBV10-2

cdr3_nt: TGTGCCAGCAGTTGGCTTGGACAGGAGGACGGCTACACCTTC
cdr3_aa: CASSWLGQEDGYTF
j_call: TRBJ1-2
d_call: TRBD1
v_call: TRBV6-5

cdr3_nt: TGTGCCAGCAGCGTGACAGGGTTCAACGAGCAGTACTTC
cdr3_aa: CASSVTGFNEQYF
j_call: TRBJ2-7
d_call: TRBD1
v_call: TRBV25-1

cdr3_nt: TGTGCCAGCAGCCAGAGGCACAGGGGGGAAGATACGCAGTATTTT
cdr3_aa: CASSQRHRGEDTQYF
j_call: TRBJ2-3
d_call: TRBD1
v_call: TRBV5-8

cdr3_nt: TGTGCCAGCAGCTTAGATGACCCACGGAGGATAACTAATGAAAAACTGTTTTTT
cdr3_aa: CASSLDDPRRITNEKLFF
j_call: TRBJ1-4
d_call: .
v_call: TRBV7-8

cdr3_nt: TGTGCCAGCAGTGTATTCAGGGCCCTAACCTCCTACGAGCAGTACTTC
cdr3_aa: CASSVFRALTSYEQYF
j_call: TRBJ2-7
d_call: .
v_call: TRBV6-1

cdr3_nt: TGTGCCAGCAGCTTGGGCAGGGGGGCCAATAGCAATCAGCCCCAGCATTTT
cdr3_aa: CASSLGRGANSNQPQHF
j_call: TRBJ1-5
d_call: TRBD1
v_call: TRBV7-8

cdr3_nt: TGTGCCAGCAGCTCGTTTTGGACAGGGGTAGAGCAGTACTTC
cdr3_aa: CASSSFWTGVEQYF
j_call: TRBJ2-7
d_call: TRBD1
v_call: TRBV5-6

cdr3_nt: TGCGCCAGCAGCTTGGTAACAGATTCACCCCTCCACTTT
cdr3_aa: CASSLVTDSPLHF
j_call: TRBJ1-6
d_call: .
v_call: TRBV5-1

cdr3_nt: TGTGCCAGCAGCGGGGACAGGGGACCCTACGAGCAGTACTTC
cdr3_aa: CASSGDRGPYEQYF
j_call: TRBJ2-7
d_call: TRBD1
v_call: TRBV25-1

cdr3_nt: TGTGCCAGCAGCTTATGGACAGGCTACGAGCAGTACTTC
cdr3_aa: CASSLWTGYEQYF
j_call: TRBJ2-7
d_call: TRBD1
v_call: TRBV11-2

cdr3_nt: TGTGCCACCGCGGGGCAATTAGGCACAGACACCGGGGAGCTGTTTTTT
cdr3_aa: CATAGQLGTDTGELFF
j_call: TRBJ2-2
d_call: .
v_call: TRBV10-3

cdr3_nt: TGTGCCAGTAGGACCGGGGCAGGGGGTCATCAGCCCCAGCATTTT
cdr3_aa: CASRTGAGGHQPQHF
j_call: TRBJ1-5
d_call: TRBD1
v_call: TRBV19

cdr3_nt: TGTGCCAGCATGGGCCTCTACGAGCAGTACTTC
cdr3_aa: CASMGLYEQYF
j_call: TRBJ2-7
d_call: .
v_call: TRBV28

cdr3_nt: TGCGCCAGCAGCCAAGTTTTCCAGGGGGCCGACACTGAAGCTTTCTTT
cdr3_aa: CASSQVFQGADTEAFF
j_call: TRBJ1-1
d_call: TRBD1
v_call: TRBV4-1

cdr3_nt: TGTGCCAGCTCACGGGACACAAATAGCAATCAGCCCCAGCATTTT
cdr3_aa: CASSRDTNSNQPQHF
j_call: TRBJ1-5
d_call: .
v_call: TRBV18

cdr3_nt: TGCGCCAGCAGCTTGACCGGGACAGGGCGCTACAATGAGCAGTTCTTC
cdr3_aa: CASSLTGTGRYNEQFF
j_call: TRBJ2-1
d_call: TRBD1
v_call: TRBV5-1

cdr3_nt: TGTGCCAGCAGCTCCGGATGGGGGAGGGCGAACACTGAAGCTTTCTTT
cdr3_aa: CASSSGWGRANTEAFF
j_call: TRBJ1-1
d_call: .
v_call: TRBV7-6

cdr3_nt: TGTGCCAGCAGCTTAAATAGCGGGGGCTACAATGAGCAGTTCTTC
cdr3_aa: CASSLNSGGYNEQFF
j_call: TRBJ2-1
d_call: TRBD2
v_call: TRBV7-9

cdr3_nt: TGTGCCAGCAGTTTAGAAAACAGGGTTTCTTATAATTCACCCCTCCACTTT
cdr3_aa: CASSLENRVSYNSPLHF
j_call: TRBJ1-6
d_call: .
v_call: TRBV27

cdr3_nt: TGTGCCAGCTCACCAGATTATATCCGACGGGGTAACTATGGCTACACCTTC
cdr3_aa: CASSPDYIRRGNYGYTF
j_call: TRBJ1-2
d_call: .
v_call: TRBV18

cdr3_nt: TGTGCCAGTAGTCTGGGAAAGACAGCCGGCCGGAACGAGCAGTACTTC
cdr3_aa: CASSLGKTAGRNEQYF
j_call: TRBJ2-7
d_call: .
v_call: TRBV19

cdr3_nt: TGTGCCAGCAGCTTGGGAGCGGCGGGGGGGCCGCTCGGGGAGCTGTTTTTT
cdr3_aa: CASSLGAAGGPLGELFF
j_call: TRBJ2-2
d_call: TRBD2
v_call: TRBV5-8

cdr3_nt: TGTGCCAGCAGCCACGACAGGATCACTGAAGCTTTCTTT
cdr3_aa: CASSHDRITEAFF
j_call: TRBJ1-1
d_call: .
v_call: TRBV11-2

cdr3_nt: TGTGCCAGCAGCTTGGGTCAGGGGGCGACACCCCTCCACTTT
cdr3_aa: CASSLGQGATPLHF
j_call: TRBJ1-6
d_call: TRBD1
v_call: TRBV5-4

cdr3_nt: TGTGCCAGGCCTCCCGGTAAAGATAACAATGAGCAGTTCTTC
cdr3_aa: CARPPGKDNNEQFF
j_call: TRBJ2-1
d_call: .
v_call: TRBV19

cdr3_nt: TGCGCCAGCAGCTTGGTCCCTGGACAGGCCAACACTGAAGCTTTCTTT
cdr3_aa: CASSLVPGQANTEAFF
j_call: TRBJ1-1
d_call: TRBD1
v_call: TRBV5-1

cdr3_nt: TGCGCCAGCAGTTTTTCGGGGGAGCGCACAGATACGCAGTATTTT
cdr3_aa: CASSFSGERTDTQYF
j_call: TRBJ2-3
d_call: .
v_call: TRBV5-1

cdr3_nt: TGTGCCAGCTCAGAGGGACAGTCGCATTATGGGTCACCCCTCCACTTT
cdr3_aa: CASSEGQSHYGSPLHF
j_call: TRBJ1-6
d_call: TRBD1
v_call: TRBV18